These 17 T cell receptor beta chains were all obtained from the same sample, sequenced in a study of control samples from healthy donors and cancer patients. Assay: immunoSEQ multiplex PCR; the TCRdb copy retains only in-frame clones and omits some. The data show 70,000 to 90,000 clones, around 95% seen once. The sequenced material came from blood. The receptors originated from a woman aged 40 to 55 in good health.

The chain combines TRBV2 with TRBJ1-5; 9 bases match TRBD1. Germline V gene lookup returns CDR1 SNHLY and CDR2 FYNNEI. V lost 7 bases, J lost 3 bases, and 7 bases stayed unmatched. The CDR3 sequence is 15 residues long. The CDR3 DNA is TGTGCCAGCACTAAGACAGGGGGAGACAATCAGCCCCAGCATTTT. This codes for CASTKTGGDNQPQHF. The whole variable domain, remainder taken from reference TRBV2 and TRBJ1-5, is EPEVTQTPSHQVTQMGQEVILRCVPISNHLYFYWYRQILGQKVEFLVSFYNNEISEKSEIFDDQFSVERPDGSNFTLKIRSTKLEDSAMYFCASTKTGGDNQPQHFGDGTRLSIL.

The genes are TRBV6-1 and TRBJ1-5; D perhaps matches TRBD1 (5 bases). This CDR3 has 15 amino acids. Germline CDR1 reads MNHNS; CDR2 reads SASEGT. V dropped 3 bases and J dropped 2 bases, with 11 bases sitting between them. CDR3 nucleotides: TGTGCCAGCAGTGATCGGGGGGGTGGCAATCAGCCCCAGCATTTT. It encodes CASSDRGGGNQPQHF.

This clone was seen only once. J is TRBJ1-2 and V is TRBV10-1, with D unclear. Per germline, CDR1 WNHNN and CDR2 SYGVQD (reference sequence). CDR3 length: 13 amino acids. The ends were cut back, 3 bases at V and 4 bases at J, with 9 bases in the middle. The CDR3 spells CASSEAGSYGYTF. Written as DNA, the CDR3 is TGCGCCAGCAGTGAAGCGGGGAGCTATGGCTACACCTTC.

CDR3 DNA: TGTGCCAGCAGCCAAGGACAGGGGCAAGAGACCCAGTACTTC. Translating gives CASSQGQGQETQYF. V gene TRBV14 combines with J gene TRBJ2-5; TRBD1 matches at 8 bases. This CDR3 is built from 14 residues. V lost 1 base and J lost 2; bases outside the gene matches: 0. Germline-derived CDR1 and CDR2 are SGHDN and FVKESK.

The chain uses TRBV28 and TRBJ2-2, with a weak D call TRBD1 (6 bases). V lost 7 bases and J 4 bases, leaving 13 bases between the germline ends. The CDR3 extends over 14 amino acids. Per germline, CDR1 MDHEN and CDR2 SYDVKM. CDR3 loop: CASIHRAFTGELFF. The CDR3, as DNA: TGTGCCAGCATACACAGGGCGTTCACCGGGGAGCTGTTTTTT.

The V gene is TRBV5-5, the J gene TRBJ2-7, with TRBD2 as a possible D gene (6 bases). Germline assignment: CDR1 SGHKS and CDR2 YYEKEE (reference sequence). The CDR3 loop spans 16 amino acids. V shed 0 bases and J shed 1 base, with 14 bases lying between them. CDR3 sequence: CASSLAGGEWSYEQYF. CDR3 sequence (DNA): TGTGCCAGCAGCTTGGCCGGCGGGGAATGGTCCTACGAGCAGTACTTC.

The chain couples TRBV6-4 to TRBJ2-1, with 7 bases fitting TRBD1. V lost 4 bases to trimming and J lost 5 bases; unmatched junction nucleotides: 11. This CDR3 has 16 residues. Germline V gene data show CDR1 as MRHNA and CDR2 as SNTAGT. The CDR3 is CASSATTGTADNEQFF. The CDR3 DNA reads as TGTGCCAGCAGTGCTACAACCGGGACAGCAGACAATGAGCAGTTCTTC.

The gene calls are TRBV9 and TRBJ2-1; the match to TRBD2 covers 7 bases. The CDR3 runs to 15 residues. With 0 bases clipped from V and 3 bases from J, the junction kept 3 bases outside the gene matches. Germline V gives CDR1 SGDLS, CDR2 YYNGEE. In DNA form, the CDR3 reads TGTGCCAGCAGCGTAGTTGGCGGGAGCTACAATGAGCAGTTCTTC. The encoded protein is CASSVVGGSYNEQFF.

The rearrangement uses TRBV7-8 and TRBJ2-7, with 8 bases lining up with TRBD1. Trimming took 5 bases from V and 0 from J; bases not matched to a gene: 9. The CDR3 has 16 residues. The germline V gene has CDR1 SGHVS and CDR2 FQNEAQ. The CDR3 here is CASSPLDRVHSYEQYF. The CDR3 nucleotides are TGTGCCAGCAGCCCGCTGGACAGGGTACACTCCTACGAGCAGTACTTC.

The V gene is TRBV6-1, the J gene TRBJ1-2; 7 bases fit TRBD1. This CDR3 contains 13 residues. Germline V CDR1 and CDR2: MNHNS, SASEGT. J lost 7 bases, V lost 6 bases, and 8 bases had no gene match. The CDR3 DNA is TGTGCCAGCAGCCTTCAGGGGGAGAGTGGCTACACCTTC. Translated, it gives CASSLQGESGYTF.

The rearrangement joins TRBV25-1 to TRBJ1-6; D unclear. The CDR3 has 15 amino acids. V was cut by 2 bases and J by 7 bases, with 12 bases left in between. Germline-derived CDR1 and CDR2 are MGHDK and SYGVNS. CDR3 protein: CASSEVSKRNSPLHF. CDR3 coding DNA: TGTGCCAGCAGTGAAGTCTCCAAACGGAATTCACCCCTCCACTTT.

In this sample, this clone turned up once. This rearrangement joins TRBV6-2 or TRBV6-3 to TRBJ2-2, with D possibly being TRBD1 (6 bases). V lost 2 bases and J lost 6, with 10 bases in between. Germline CDR1 reads MNHEY; CDR2 reads SVGEGT. The CDR3 runs to 14 residues. The CDR3 protein is CASSYLGGPGELFF. In DNA, the CDR3 is TGTGCCAGCAGTTACCTTGGGGGCCCCGGGGAGCTGTTTTTT.

The genes are TRBV7-8 and TRBJ1-3, with D tentatively TRBD1 (5 bases). Germline lookup yields CDR1 SGHVS and CDR2 FQNEAQ. The length of the CDR3 is 15 residues. Trimming stripped 7 bases from V and 4 bases from J, with 17 bases between. The CDR3 here is CASTIRGGGGNTIYF. In DNA, the CDR3 is TGTGCCAGCACTATAAGGGGCGGTGGGGGAAACACCATATATTTT.

This chain links TRBV7-2 with TRBJ1-5, with a weak D call TRBD1 (5 bases). From germline, CDR1 is SGHTA and CDR2 FQGNSA. Trimming stripped 2 bases from V and 5 bases from J, with 13 bases between. This CDR3 comprises 15 residues. The CDR3 here is CASSLMGPSDQPQHF. CDR3 nucleotide sequence: TGTGCCAGCAGCTTAATGGGACCATCAGATCAGCCCCAGCATTTT.

In DNA form, the CDR3 reads TGTGCCAGCAGTGGGGGCGAACAGCCCCAGCATTTT. Translating gives CASSGGEQPQHF. The J gene is TRBJ1-5, the V gene TRBV2; TRBD1 might be the D (5 bases). The CDR3 is made up of 12 amino acids. Trimming removed 4 bases from V and 7 bases from J, with 8 bases in between. Germline assignment: CDR1 SNHLY and CDR2 FYNNEI.

The chain combines TRBV7-2 with TRBJ2-3, with D unclear. The V end lost 5 bases, the J end lost 2 bases, and 5 bases lay between the germline ends. In germline, CDR1 is SGHTA, CDR2 FQGNSA. There are 12 residues in the CDR3. In DNA, the CDR3 is TGTGCCAGCAGCCCCTACACAGATACGCAGTATTTT. Residues: CASSPYTDTQYF.

This clone is a singleton in its sample. J is TRBJ1-3 and V is TRBV9; D uncertain. The germline V gene encodes CDR1 SGDLS and CDR2 YYNGEE. With 3 bases removed from V and 6 bases from J, the gap between germline ends came to 13 bases. This CDR3 comprises 14 residues. The CDR3 sequence: CASSEAIHINTIYF. The CDR3 nucleotides are TGTGCCAGCAGCGAGGCAATACACATAAACACCATATATTTT.